The entry below describes one TCR beta chain. The antigen is not known. The CDR3 length is 14 residues. V lost 2 bases, J lost 1 base, and 3 bases stayed unmatched. In germline, CDR1 is GTSNPN, CDR2 SVGIG (reference sequence). A single record per CDR3 protein comes from TCRdb applying MiXCR to the 5' RACE reads. The table includes more than 350,000 distinct CDR3 sequences, about a sixth detected once. The data originate from a study of T-cell memory formation after mild COVID-19. General study results and limits: Pre-infection memory carried some responding clones, suggesting that cross-reactive memory joined.

Sample: PBMCs or a T cell subset sorted from them (not recorded which). This receptor was identified in a man aged 18 to 30 who had mild COVID-19 (a few samples of this study predate the infection). Cell type and time point are not known. This sequence joins TRBV30 and TRBJ2-3, with TRBD1 matching 7 bases. The CDR3 region is CAWSRQGGTDTQYF. The CDR3 DNA reads TGTGCCTGGAGTAGGCAGGGGGGCACAGATACGCAGTATTTT.